This paragraph reports one TCR beta chain. No antigen is known for it. It was 200 to 250 ng DNA, 30,000 or so T cell genomes, that sorted-subset replicate PCRs used. TCRdb's copy holds only in-frame clones and misses some; the assay was immunoSEQ multiplex PCR. The sample yields about 1.1 million clones, 60% to 85% seen once. From germline, CDR1 is SGHNT and CDR2 YENEEA. This CDR3 spans 16 amino acids. J was trimmed by 2 bases and V by 5 bases; bases with no gene match: 4. This entry comes from a study of shared clonotypes between healthy human individuals. General study points: In general, naive subsets displayed greater estimated richness than memory subsets did.

The origin of this receptor is a young man in good health. Some clones in this sample may be carry-over from other donors' samples. The genes are TRBV11-3 and TRBJ2-1; 12 nucleotides line up with TRBD2. The sequencing sample was made of memory CD4+ T cells from PBMCs. Subset noted: CD45RA-negative fraction. The CDR3 region has the DNA TGTGCCAGCAGCCCGCGGACTAGCGGGGCCTACAATGAGCAGTTCTTC. Translating gives CASSPRTSGAYNEQFF.